This record looks at one T cell receptor beta chain sequence and its context. The data derive from a study of blood T cell repertoires in COVID-19. Repertoires were generated with immunoSEQ multiplex PCR, while TCRdb's copy carries only in-frame clones and drops some. The sample has about 160,000 clones, over 70% seen once. The receptor comes from a woman older than 75 with active or convalescent COVID-19. The source material was peripheral blood.

CDR3 DNA: TGTGCCAGTGGGGTCCGGGGTAATCAGCCCCAGCATTTT. Encoded protein: CASGVRGNQPQHF. The chain employs TRBV7-2 and TRBJ1-5; D is undetermined. Germline V gene sequence: CDR1 SGHTA, CDR2 FQGNSA. V was pared by 9 bases and J by 4 bases, with 13 bases between. This CDR3 region has 13 residues.